Following are 12 T cell receptor beta chains from one sample sequenced in a study of regulatory T cells in long-lasting Graves disease. Time point described: newly diagnosed GD, antithyroid drugs for less than 3 months. There was RNA extracted from PBMCs, and the TCR library was made from it. Investigators prepared the TCR beta libraries by applying iRepertoire HTBI primers and Arm-PCR of CDR3 regions. Each CDR3 protein gets one entry after TCRdb re-called the multiplex PCR reads with MiXCR. Altogether roughly 400,000 distinct CDR3 sequences are present, around 16% being singletons, with the ten largest covering approximately 7.6%. This sample was also put to use in a study of T cells in Graves' hyperthyroidism and ophthalmopathy.

Sequenced here: peripheral blood mononuclear cells (PBMCs), sampled at new diagnosis, from a patient treated with antithyroid drugs. The receptors shown here come from a middle-aged woman with Graves disease.

The CDR3 is CASSISGTEPTYEQYF. The DNA of the CDR3 is TGTGCCAGTAGTATTAGTGGGACGGAACCGACGTACGAGCAGTACTTC. The rearrangement links TRBV19 to TRBJ2-7; D tentatively reads TRBD1 or TRBD2 (5 bases each). This CDR3 contains 16 residues. V lost 3 bases and J lost 4, with 19 bases in between. Germline-derived CDR1 and CDR2 are LNHDA and SQIVND (reference sequence).

In the case of this clonotype: A read error may be the cause here, since a much bigger clone is one base away. The CDR3 is CASSSSPRTGRYGYTF. CDR3 nucleotide sequence: TGTGCCAGCAGCTCTTCCCCCCGGACAGGGCGCTATGGCTACACCTTC. The chain has TRBV7-9 and TRBJ1-2; TRBD1 agrees at 8 bases. Losses at the gene ends were 4 bases for V and 4 bases for J; bases not matched to a gene: 11. CDR1 is SEHNR and CDR2 is FQNEAQ in the germline V gene (reference sequence). This CDR3 spans 16 amino acids.

On this clonotype: Just one base apart from a much larger clone, this may be a read error. The chain links TRBV5-8 to TRBJ1-2, with D possibly matching TRBD1 (6 bases). V was cut by 10 bases and J by 9 bases, with 25 bases left in between. The V gene's germline CDR1 is SGHTS and CDR2 YDEGEE. This CDR3 spans 14 amino acids. Here the CDR3 DNA reads TGTGCCGTCTATGCTTGGGGGGCTGGACAAAGCTACACCTTC. It is translated as CAVYAWGAGQSYTF. Combining the CDR3 with reference TRBV5-8 and TRBJ1-2 gives the whole variable domain EAGVTQSPTHLIKTRGQQATLRCSPISGHTSVYWYQQALGLGLQFLLWYDEGEERNRGNFPPRFSGRQFPNYSSELNVNALELEDSALYLCAVYAWGAGQSYTFGSGTRLTVV.

This clonotype has a handful of counts. The J gene is TRBJ2-1, the V gene TRBV11-3; no clear D gene. The CDR3 has 13 residues. Germline V CDR1 and CDR2: SGHNT, YENEEA. V gave up 3 bases and J gave up 2 bases, with 5 bases separating them. This CDR3 reads CASSFPPYNEQFF. CDR3 nucleotides: TGTGCCAGCAGCTTCCCCCCCTACAATGAGCAGTTCTTC.

This clonotype was observed at least ten times. The chain employs TRBV29-1 and TRBJ1-1, with D tentatively TRBD1 (6 bases). The V end lost 4 bases, the J end lost 3 bases, and 21 bases lay between the germline ends. The germline CDR1 and CDR2 sequences are SQVTM and ANQGSEA. The CDR3 is made up of 16 amino acids. The CDR3 spells CSVGEGGSLRDTEAFF. In nucleotides, the CDR3 is TGCAGCGTTGGGGAGGGGGGCTCGTTGAGAGACACTGAAGCTTTCTTT.

This chain joins TRBV29-1 and TRBJ2-7, with a possible D match to TRBD2 (6 bases). The length of the CDR3 is 13 residues. The germline V gene has CDR1 SQVTM and CDR2 ANQGSEA. V dropped 8 bases and J dropped 3 bases, with 17 bases sitting between them. In DNA form, the CDR3 reads TGCAGCATTCTGCACAATAGCGGCTACGAGCAGTACTTC. Translation: CSILHNSGYEQYF.

The CDR3 spells CATSPGAGPSNIQYF. The CDR3 DNA is TGTGCCACCAGCCCCGGAGCTGGCCCTTCGAACATTCAGTACTTC. The J gene is TRBJ2-4, the V gene TRBV15; D is undetermined. The germline V gene encodes CDR1 LNHNV and CDR2 YYDKDF (reference sequence). V lost 5 bases and J lost 7, with 18 bases in between. This CDR3 spans 15 amino acids.

This clonotype occurred many times. The chain employs TRBV2 and TRBJ2-2; D remains unclear. Between the trimmed V and J ends, which lost 4 bases and 5 bases, there was a span of 17 bases. Germline V gives CDR1 SNHLY, CDR2 FYNNEI. The CDR3 sequence is 16 residues long. The CDR3 protein is CASSGYLPELTGELFF. CDR3 nucleotides: TGTGCCAGCAGTGGGTACTTACCCGAACTAACCGGGGAGCTGTTTTTT. The full variable domain, rest sourced from reference TRBV2 and TRBJ2-2, is EPEVTQTPSHQVTQMGQEVILRCVPISNHLYFYWYRQILGQKVEFLVSFYNNEISEKSEIFDDQFSVERPDGSNFTLKIRSTKLEDSAMYFCASSGYLPELTGELFFGEGSRLTVL.

This clonotype appeared a single time. The V call is TRBV6-5, the J call TRBJ2-1, with D hard to call. CDR3 length equals 17 residues. V was cut by 0 bases and J by 6 bases, with 18 bases left in between. The germline V gene encodes CDR1 MNHEY and CDR2 SVGAGI. The CDR3 bases are TGTGCCAGCAGTTACTCGTCGACAACCTTTAAGGGCAATGAGCAGTTCTTC. Amino acid sequence: CASSYSSTTFKGNEQFF.

This clonotype showed up just a few times. The chain recombines TRBV24-1 with TRBJ2-1; TRBD2 aligns across 11 bases. With V trimmed by 4 bases and J by 7 bases, 11 bases remained unmatched. The CDR3 is made up of 17 amino acids. Germline CDR1 reads KGHDR; CDR2 reads SFDVKD. CDR3: CATSDPGLAVPGNEQFF. The CDR3 DNA is TGTGCCACCAGTGACCCGGGACTAGCGGTTCCAGGGAATGAGCAGTTCTTC.

Ten or more counts support this clonotype. The chain is built from TRBV3-1 and TRBJ2-7; the D is unclear. V dropped 4 bases and J dropped 9 bases, with 16 bases sitting between them. The CDR3 is made up of 13 amino acids. Germline values: CDR1 LGHDT, CDR2 YNNKEL (reference sequence). For the CDR3, the DNA is TGTGCCAGCAGCCTCGGATCAAACGACGTGCAGTACTTC. It codes for CASSLGSNDVQYF.

There are many counts of this clonotype. The rearrangement uses TRBV5-5 and TRBJ2-2, with D perhaps given as TRBD1 or TRBD2 (5 bases each). The CDR3 sequence is 13 residues long. The V end was cut by 3 bases, the J end by 8 bases, with 11 bases between. Germline CDR1 reads SGHKS; CDR2 reads YYEKEE (reference sequence). This CDR3 is CASSWDVEGELFF. CDR3 sequence (DNA): TGTGCCAGCAGCTGGGACGTGGAAGGGGAGCTGTTTTTT.